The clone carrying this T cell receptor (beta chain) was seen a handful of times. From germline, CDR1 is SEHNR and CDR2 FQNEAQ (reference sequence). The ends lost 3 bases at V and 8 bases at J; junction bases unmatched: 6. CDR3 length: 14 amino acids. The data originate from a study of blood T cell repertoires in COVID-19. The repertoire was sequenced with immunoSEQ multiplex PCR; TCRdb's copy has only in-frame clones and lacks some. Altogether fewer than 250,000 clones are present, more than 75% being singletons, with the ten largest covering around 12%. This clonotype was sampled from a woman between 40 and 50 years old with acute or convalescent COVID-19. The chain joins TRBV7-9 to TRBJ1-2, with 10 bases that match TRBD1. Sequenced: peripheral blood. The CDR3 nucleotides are TGTGCCAGCAGCTTGGGACAGGGGTCGGAAGGCTACACCTTC. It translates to CASSLGQGSEGYTF.